The 21 T cell receptor beta chains below come from one sample, sequenced in a study of beta chain features in type 1 diabetes. The study reverse transcribed the entire isolated RNA, so it sequenced expressed TCRB transcripts. Assay used: immunoSEQ multiplex PCR; TCRdb lists only in-frame clones, some missing. Here the sample spans 35,000 to 50,000 clones, 50% being singletons. Sequencing input: stem cell memory CD4+ T cells from blood. These TCRs come from a woman aged 30 to 39 in good health.

The chain couples TRBV1 to TRBJ2-3; TRBD2, the D gene given by the table, was not confirmed from the DNA. TRBV1 is given as a pseudogene. The CDR3 length is 20 residues. Here the CDR3 reads CTSSQDLDLAGGPSPDTQYF. The CDR3 DNA reads as TGCACCAGCAGCCAAGATCTTGATCTAGCGGGAGGGCCATCCCCAGATACGCAGTATTTT.

The chain couples TRBV28 to TRBJ1-1, with unresolved D. Trimming removed 4 bases from V and 10 bases from J, with 10 bases in between. This CDR3 has 11 residues. In germline, CDR1 is MDHEN, CDR2 SYDVKM. The CDR3 is CASSYGVRAFF. In DNA form, the CDR3 reads TGTGCCAGCAGTTATGGTGTGCGAGCTTTCTTT.

The gene calls are TRBV14 and TRBJ2-7; tentatively, D is TRBD1 (5 bases). Germline V gives CDR1 SGHDN, CDR2 FVKESK. There are 14 residues in the CDR3. The ends were cut back, 8 bases at V and 0 bases at J, with 14 bases in the middle. In DNA, the CDR3 is TGTGCCAGCTCCCGACAGCTTAGCTCCTACGAGCAGTACTTC. Encoded protein: CASSRQLSSYEQYF. Supplemented by reference TRBV14 and TRBJ2-7, the full variable domain reads EAGVTQFPSHSVIEKGQTVTLRCDPISGHDNLYWYRRVMGKEIKFLLHFVKESKQDESGMPNNRFLAERTGGTYSTLKVQPAELEDSGVYFCASSRQLSSYEQYFGPGTRLTVT.

This clone was recorded a few times. V and J are TRBV2 and TRBJ1-5, with D possibly being TRBD1 (5 bases). Germline V gene sequence: CDR1 SNHLY, CDR2 FYNNEI. The ends were cut back, 7 bases at V and 0 bases at J, with 13 bases in the middle. This CDR3 has 15 residues. The CDR3 DNA reads TGTGCCAGCAAACAGGACACCGTTAGCAATCAGCCCCAGCATTTT. Its translation: CASKQDTVSNQPQHF.

The chain links TRBV6-5 to TRBJ2-1; TRBD2 matches at 7 bases. CDR3 length: 14 residues. The V gene end was trimmed by 7 bases and the J gene end by 5 bases; junction bases not matched to a gene: 8. Germline CDR1 is MNHEY and CDR2 is SVGAGI. In DNA, the CDR3 is TGTGCCAGCACTGAGCCTAGCGGACACAATGAGCAGTTCTTC. Its protein product is CASTEPSGHNEQFF.

The table lists this clone with a few counts. This chain joins TRBV5-1 and TRBJ2-7; 9 bases line up with TRBD1. CDR1 SGHRS and CDR2 YFSETQ come from the germline V gene. The V and J ends lost 2 bases and 6 bases, in that order; junction bases with no gene match: 6. This CDR3 has 14 amino acids. Here the CDR3 DNA reads TGCGCCAGCAGCTTACCGGGACAGGGCTTCGAGCAGTACTTC. Protein: CASSLPGQGFEQYF.

This clone appeared a single time. The V call is TRBV30, the J call TRBJ2-2, with TRBD2 as a possible D gene (5 bases). Per germline, CDR1 GTSNPN and CDR2 SVGIG (reference sequence). V lost 3 bases, J lost 4 bases, and 9 bases lay in between. This CDR3 is 13 amino acids long. The CDR3 here is CAWRGRGTGELFF. In DNA form, the CDR3 reads TGTGCCTGGAGAGGACGGGGCACCGGGGAGCTGTTTTTT.

V usage is TRBV9 and J usage is TRBJ1-2; D is unresolved. The germline V gene has CDR1 SGDLS and CDR2 YYNGEE. This CDR3 region has 13 residues. Trimming removed 0 bases at V and 7 bases at J, with 10 bases between. The CDR3: CASSVAEHGGYTF. The CDR3 coding sequence is TGTGCCAGCAGCGTAGCCGAGCATGGTGGCTACACCTTC.

V gene TRBV7-2 combines with J gene TRBJ2-5; D possibly corresponds to TRBD2 (5 bases). Per the germline V gene, CDR1 is SGHTA and CDR2 is FQGNSA. The CDR3 sequence is 13 residues long. The V end was cut by 6 bases, the J end by 2 bases, with 10 bases between. CDR3 in amino acids: CASRSSGQETQYF. The DNA for the CDR3 is TGTGCCAGCAGGTCGTCGGGACAAGAGACCCAGTACTTC.

The chain joins TRBV6-1 to TRBJ2-7; 9 nucleotides match TRBD1. The CDR3 runs 15 residues. V shed 3 bases, J shed 6 bases, and the junction held 9 bases outside the gene matches. The germline V gene has CDR1 MNHNS and CDR2 SASEGT. CDR3 sequence (DNA): TGTGCCAGCAGTGATACCGGGACAGGGTCCGGCGAGCAGTACTTC. The encoded protein is CASSDTGTGSGEQYF.

This clone was seen a handful of times. The chain joins TRBV29-1 to TRBJ2-1; 9 nucleotides align to TRBD2. Germline CDR1 is SQVTM and CDR2 is ANQGSEA. The CDR3 extends over 16 amino acids. The V segment lost 2 bases and the J segment 15 bases; nucleotides outside the gene matches: 20. The CDR3 protein is CSVERLGPAGGSGLFF. For the CDR3, the DNA is TGCAGCGTTGAAAGGCTTGGGCCAGCGGGAGGATCCGGCTTGTTCTTC.

This clone turned up a few times. The chain links TRBV11-2 to TRBJ1-5; the D gene is possibly TRBD1 (6 bases). V dropped 4 bases and J dropped 6 bases, with 7 bases sitting between them. The germline V gene has CDR1 SGHAT and CDR2 FQNNGV. The CDR3 length is 12 residues. CDR3 sequence (DNA): TGTGCCAGCAGCTCCAGGGGTCAGCCCCAGCATTTT. This gives the protein CASSSRGQPQHF.

The gene calls are TRBV6-1 and TRBJ2-3, with a tentative D call TRBD2 (6 bases). Looked up from germline, CDR1 is MNHNS and CDR2 is SASEGT. V was pared by 6 bases and J by 0 bases, with 13 bases between. This CDR3 has 15 residues. The chain's CDR3 is CASRVGSWSTDTQYF. CDR3 coding DNA: TGTGCCAGCAGAGTCGGGAGCTGGAGCACAGATACGCAGTATTTT.

This clone was seen more than once but under ten times. The V gene is TRBV11-3, the J gene TRBJ2-3, with TRBD2 matching over 14 bases. Germline V gene data show CDR1 as SGHNT and CDR2 as YENEEA. J lost 0 bases, V lost 5 bases, and 4 bases had no gene match. This CDR3 has 17 amino acids. The CDR3 spells CASSPGLAGGSTDTQYF. The CDR3 nucleotides read TGTGCCAGCAGCCCAGGACTAGCGGGAGGCAGCACAGATACGCAGTATTTT.

This clone was observed a few times. The V call is TRBV4-1, the J call TRBJ2-5, with D uncertain. This CDR3 comprises 13 residues. Germline values: CDR1 MGHRA, CDR2 YSYEKL. The V end lost 1 base, the J end lost 1 base, and 4 bases lay between the germline ends. CDR3 DNA sequence: TGCGCCAGCAGCCAAGTTCTCCAAGAGACCCAGTACTTC. Amino acid sequence: CASSQVLQETQYF.

The gene calls are TRBV19 and TRBJ2-1, with unresolved D. This CDR3 has 14 residues. The germline gives CDR1 LNHDA, CDR2 SQIVND (reference sequence). The germline V and J ends were trimmed by 3 bases and 5 bases, with 11 bases remaining between them. The CDR3 here is CASSIQITHNEQFF. CDR3 coding DNA: TGTGCCAGTAGTATCCAGATTACACACAATGAGCAGTTCTTC.

The DNA of the CDR3 is TGTGCCAGCAGTCCTCGACTAGCGGGTGGGGGAGAGACCCAGTACTTC. Its protein is CASSPRLAGGGETQYF. The chain recombines TRBV28 with TRBJ2-5; 10 bases are a match to TRBD2. J was trimmed by 4 bases and V by 5 bases; bases with no gene match: 10. Germline V lookup: CDR1 MDHEN, CDR2 SYDVKM. The CDR3 loop spans 16 amino acids.

As for this clone: One junction end does not reproduce the germline sequence, and a read error may be involved. This chain links TRBV7-2 with TRBJ2-7, with 9 nucleotides matching TRBD1. CDR3 size: 15 residues. CDR1 is SGHTA and CDR2 is FQGNSA in the germline V gene. CDR3: CASNLRGQGPYEQYF. The CDR3 coding sequence is TGTGCCAGCAACTTAAGGGGACAGGGACCCTACGAGCAGTACTTC.

This clone appeared a few times. The chain carries TRBV27 and TRBJ2-1; TRBD2 matches 13 bases. CDR3 size: 17 residues. The germline V gene encodes CDR1 MNHEY and CDR2 SMNVEV (reference sequence). V gave up 3 bases and J gave up 7 bases; unmatched junction bases: 9. The CDR3 is CASSFPFTSGRVNEQFF. The CDR3 nucleotides are TGTGCCAGCAGTTTCCCCTTTACTAGCGGGAGGGTGAATGAGCAGTTCTTC.

J is TRBJ2-7 and V is TRBV15; TRBD2 might be the D (6 bases). The CDR3 totals 17 residues. Trimming shortened V by 0 bases and J by 6 bases, and 21 bases separated the two germline ends. Per the germline V gene, CDR1 is LNHNV and CDR2 is YYDKDF (reference sequence). CDR3 sequence: CATSRDKRVGRQSEQYF. CDR3 nucleotide sequence: TGTGCCACCAGCAGAGATAAGAGGGTCGGGAGACAGTCCGAGCAGTACTTC.

This rearrangement joins TRBV6-5 to TRBJ2-7; weak D call: TRBD1 (5 bases). Germline V gene data show CDR1 as MNHEY and CDR2 as SVGAGI. V lost 0 bases to trimming and J lost 2 bases, with 11 bases between them. This CDR3 has 15 residues. In DNA form, the CDR3 reads TGTGCCAGCAGTTACTCATCCAAGGGGACCTACGAGCAGTACTTC. Protein sequence: CASSYSSKGTYEQYF.